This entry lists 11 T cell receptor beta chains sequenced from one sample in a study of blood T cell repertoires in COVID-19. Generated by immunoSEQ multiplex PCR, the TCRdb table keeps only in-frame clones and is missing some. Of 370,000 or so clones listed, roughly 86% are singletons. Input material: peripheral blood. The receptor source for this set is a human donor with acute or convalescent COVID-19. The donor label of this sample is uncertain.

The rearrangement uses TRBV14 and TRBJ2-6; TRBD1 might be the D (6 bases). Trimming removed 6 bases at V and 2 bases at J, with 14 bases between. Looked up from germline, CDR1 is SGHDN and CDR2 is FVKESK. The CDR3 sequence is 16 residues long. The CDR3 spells CASRGLQGAGANVLTF. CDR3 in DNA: TGTGCCAGCAGGGGATTACAGGGAGCTGGGGCCAACGTCCTGACTTTC. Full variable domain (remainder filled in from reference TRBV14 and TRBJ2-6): EAGVTQFPSHSVIEKGQTVTLRCDPISGHDNLYWYRRVMGKEIKFLLHFVKESKQDESGMPNNRFLAERTGGTYSTLKVQPAELEDSGVYFCASRGLQGAGANVLTFGAGSRLTVL.

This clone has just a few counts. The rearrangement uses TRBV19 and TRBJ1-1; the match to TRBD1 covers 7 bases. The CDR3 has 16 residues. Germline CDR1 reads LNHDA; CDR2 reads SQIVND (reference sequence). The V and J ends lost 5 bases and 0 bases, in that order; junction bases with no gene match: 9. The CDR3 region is CASSWRTGYMNTEAFF. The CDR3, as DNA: TGTGCCAGTAGTTGGAGGACAGGATACATGAACACTGAAGCTTTCTTT.

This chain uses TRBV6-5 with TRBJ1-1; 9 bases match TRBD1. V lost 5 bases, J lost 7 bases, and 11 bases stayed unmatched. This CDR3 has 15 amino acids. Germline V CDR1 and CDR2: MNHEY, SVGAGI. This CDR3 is CASSPAPTGGDEAFF. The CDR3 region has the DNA TGTGCCAGCAGTCCCGCACCGACAGGGGGGGATGAAGCTTTCTTT.

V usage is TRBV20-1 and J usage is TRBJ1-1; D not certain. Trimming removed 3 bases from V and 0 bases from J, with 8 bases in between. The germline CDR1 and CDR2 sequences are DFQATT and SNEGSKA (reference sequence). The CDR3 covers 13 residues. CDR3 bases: TGCAGTGCTAGTCCCACTTTGAACACTGAAGCTTTCTTT. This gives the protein CSASPTLNTEAFF.

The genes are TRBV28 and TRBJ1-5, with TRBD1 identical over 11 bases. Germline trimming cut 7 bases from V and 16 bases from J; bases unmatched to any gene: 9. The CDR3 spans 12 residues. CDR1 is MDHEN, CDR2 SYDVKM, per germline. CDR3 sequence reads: CASIHRDRGVHF. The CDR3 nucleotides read TGTGCCAGCATCCATCGGGACAGGGGGGTCCATTTT.

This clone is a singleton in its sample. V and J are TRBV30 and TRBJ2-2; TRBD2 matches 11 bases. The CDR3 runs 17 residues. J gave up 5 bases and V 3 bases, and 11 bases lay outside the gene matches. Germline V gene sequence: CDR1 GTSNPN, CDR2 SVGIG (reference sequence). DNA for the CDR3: TGTGCCTGGAGCCCCCCCTGGGGACTAGCGGTAACCGGGGAGCTGTTTTTT. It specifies CAWSPPWGLAVTGELFF.

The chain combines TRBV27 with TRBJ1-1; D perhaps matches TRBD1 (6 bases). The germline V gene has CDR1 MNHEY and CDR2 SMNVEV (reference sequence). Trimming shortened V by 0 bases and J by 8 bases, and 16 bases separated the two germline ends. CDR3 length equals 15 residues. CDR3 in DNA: TGTGCCAGCAGTTTATCCTCAAGATCGGACAGCGAAGCTTTCTTT. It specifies CASSLSSRSDSEAFF.

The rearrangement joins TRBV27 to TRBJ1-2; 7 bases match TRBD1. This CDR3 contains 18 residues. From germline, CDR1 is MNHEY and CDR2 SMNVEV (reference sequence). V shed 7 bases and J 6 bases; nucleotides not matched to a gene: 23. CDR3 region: CASKSPHGQGVHGDGYTF. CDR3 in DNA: TGTGCCAGCAAAAGTCCCCACGGTCAGGGGGTCCATGGTGATGGCTACACCTTC.

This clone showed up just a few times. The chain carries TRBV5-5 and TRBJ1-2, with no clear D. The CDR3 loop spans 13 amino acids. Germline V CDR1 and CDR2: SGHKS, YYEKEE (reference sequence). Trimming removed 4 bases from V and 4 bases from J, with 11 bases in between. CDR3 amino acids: CASSRLSGYGYTF. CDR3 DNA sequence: TGTGCCAGCAGCCGCCTATCAGGCTATGGCTACACCTTC.

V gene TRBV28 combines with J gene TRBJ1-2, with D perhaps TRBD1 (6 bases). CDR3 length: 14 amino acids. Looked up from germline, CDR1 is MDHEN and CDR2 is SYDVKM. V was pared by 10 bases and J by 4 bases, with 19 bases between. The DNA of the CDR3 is TGTGCCACCCCCAACCCACGGGGGGCCTATGGCTACACCTTC. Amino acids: CATPNPRGAYGYTF.

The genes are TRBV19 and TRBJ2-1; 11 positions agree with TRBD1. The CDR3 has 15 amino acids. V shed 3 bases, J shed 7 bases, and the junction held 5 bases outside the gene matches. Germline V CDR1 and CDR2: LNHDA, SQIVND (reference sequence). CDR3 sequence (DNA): TGTGCCAGTAGTATGGACAGGGGGCGCCGGAATGAGCAGTTCTTC. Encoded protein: CASSMDRGRRNEQFF. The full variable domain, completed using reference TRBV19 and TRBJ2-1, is DGGITQSPKYLFRKEGQNVTLSCEQNLNHDAMYWYRQDPGQGLRLIYYSQIVNDFQKGDIAEGYSVSREKKESFPLTVTSAQKNPTAFYLCASSMDRGRRNEQFFGPGTRLTVL.